Each of the 17 T cell receptor beta chains below was sequenced from the same sample in a study. TCRdb reanalysed the RT-PCR reads using MiXCR and keeps one entry per CDR3 protein. The repertoire holds about 700,000 distinct CDR3 sequences, with around 14% as singletons. The material sequenced was memory CD4+ T cells from blood. Source of these receptors: a female donor in good health, serving as a healthy control.

This clonotype was counted at least ten times. The rearrangement uses TRBV6-5 and TRBJ1-1; D gene uncertain. V was clipped by 1 base and J by 3 bases, with 0 bases between them. Germline lookup yields CDR1 MNHEY and CDR2 SVGAGI. The CDR3 has 11 residues. The CDR3 DNA is TGTGCCAGCAGTTACTACACTGAAGCTTTCTTT. Translated, it gives CASSYYTEAFF.

The V call is TRBV29-1, the J call TRBJ1-1, with a weak D call TRBD1 (5 bases). CDR1 and CDR2 from the germline V gene are SQVTM and ANQGSEA. With 6 bases removed from V and 10 bases from J, the gap between germline ends came to 21 bases. The CDR3 is made up of 13 amino acids. CDR3 nucleotide sequence: TGCAGCGTCGCCTCGTCCAGGGAAGGCACAGCTTTCTTT. It codes for CSVASSREGTAFF.

The chain couples TRBV6-4 to TRBJ2-6, with TRBD1 matching over 10 bases. Germline V gene lookup returns CDR1 MRHNA and CDR2 SNTAGT. The CDR3 covers 17 residues. Trimming took 6 bases from V and 1 from J; bases not matched to a gene: 6. The CDR3 region has the DNA TGTGCCAGCAGCTCTGGGACAGGGGTGTCTGGGGCCAACGTCCTGACTTTC. Its protein product is CASSSGTGVSGANVLTF.

This clonotype was detected only a few times. The chain couples TRBV18 to TRBJ2-1; D possibly corresponds to TRBD1 (5 bases). CDR1 KGHSH and CDR2 LQKENI come from the germline V gene. The V and J ends lost 2 bases and 3 bases respectively, with 8 bases between them. This CDR3 spans 14 amino acids. The CDR3 reads CASSPTQGYNEQFF. For the CDR3, the DNA is TGTGCCAGCTCACCAACGCAGGGCTACAATGAGCAGTTCTTC.

This sequence joins TRBV5-1 and TRBJ2-5; D is unresolved. CDR1 and CDR2 from the germline V gene are SGHRS and YFSETQ. The CDR3 contains 17 residues. V was pared by 0 bases and J by 6 bases, with 21 bases between. CDR3: CASSLGGIDTPGKTQYF. The DNA for the CDR3 is TGCGCCAGCAGCTTGGGTGGGATTGACACTCCAGGAAAGACCCAGTACTTC.

This clonotype turned up a few times. CDR3 loop: CASSTGQARSEQYF. In nucleotides, the CDR3 is TGCGCCAGCAGTACGGGACAGGCAAGGTCAGAGCAGTACTTC. The chain couples TRBV5-1 to TRBJ2-7, with TRBD1 matching 8 bases. The CDR3 extends over 14 amino acids. The V and J ends lost 5 bases and 7 bases, in that order; junction bases with no gene match: 11. The germline V gene has CDR1 SGHRS and CDR2 YFSETQ.

The chain is built from TRBV7-2 and TRBJ1-2; D perhaps matches TRBD1 (6 bases). The CDR3 spans 15 residues. Trimming stripped 5 bases from V and 3 bases from J, with 16 bases between. Germline CDR1 SGHTA, CDR2 FQGNSA. CDR3 bases: TGTGCCAGCAGCGCAACAGGGTCGTCCGACTATGGCTACACCTTC. Translating it yields CASSATGSSDYGYTF.

This clonotype was seen a handful of times. The chain is built from TRBV12-3 or TRBV12-4 and TRBJ2-7, with D possibly being TRBD2 (6 bases). V was shortened by 3 bases and J by 4 bases, with 13 bases between the two germline ends. CDR3 length: 14 amino acids. CDR3 residues: CASSFGGGIYEQYF. CDR3 DNA: TGTGCCAGCAGTTTCGGTGGAGGGATTTACGAGCAGTACTTC.

This clonotype was seen repeatedly, ten times or more. The J gene is TRBJ2-7, the V gene TRBV4-1; TRBD2 aligns across 7 bases. This CDR3 has 15 residues. Trimming cost V 0 bases and J 3 bases; bases outside gene matches: 5. The germline gives CDR1 MGHRA, CDR2 YSYEKL. The DNA of the CDR3 is TGCGCCAGCAGCCAAGAACCAGCGGGACTCTACGAGCAGTACTTC. Amino acids: CASSQEPAGLYEQYF.

This chain joins TRBV2 and TRBJ2-1; D perhaps matches TRBD1 (5 bases). The CDR3 has 11 residues. Germline CDR1 SNHLY, CDR2 FYNNEI. V shed 5 bases and J shed 11 bases, with 10 bases lying between them. CDR3 nucleotide sequence: TGTGCCAGCAGTAAGACAGACCAGCAGTTCTTC. Its translation: CASSKTDQQFF. The full variable domain, completed using reference TRBV2 and TRBJ2-1, is EPEVTQTPSHQVTQMGQEVILRCVPISNHLYFYWYRQILGQKVEFLVSFYNNEISEKSEIFDDQFSVERPDGSNFTLKIRSTKLEDSAMYFCASSKTDQQFFGPGTRLTVL.

The rearrangement links TRBV28 to TRBJ2-7, with TRBD1 matching 7 bases. Germline-derived CDR1 and CDR2 are MDHEN and SYDVKM. V was pared by 7 bases and J by 3 bases, with 9 bases of the junction left unmatched. The CDR3 covers 14 residues. CDR3 bases: TGTGCCAGCAAACCGGGACAGCCTTTCTACGAGCAGTACTTC. Its protein is CASKPGQPFYEQYF.

This clonotype was seen ten or more times. The chain uses TRBV12-3 or TRBV12-4 and TRBJ2-1, with D hard to call. There are 14 residues in the CDR3. Deletions cut 6 bases from V and 3 bases from J, with 12 bases between. The CDR3 DNA sequence: TGTGCCAGCAGCCCCGGGTTTAACTACAATGAGCAGTTCTTC. This sequence encodes CASSPGFNYNEQFF.

This rearrangement joins TRBV5-1 to TRBJ2-3; D unresolved. The CDR3 loop spans 15 amino acids. Deletions cut 0 bases from V and 4 bases from J, with 12 bases between. The germline gives CDR1 SGHRS, CDR2 YFSETQ. CDR3 amino acids: CASSLGVGSADTQYF. In DNA, the CDR3 is TGCGCCAGCAGCTTGGGGGTAGGATCGGCAGATACGCAGTATTTT. The entire variable domain, with the rest obtained from reference TRBV5-1 and TRBJ2-3, is as follows: KAGVTQTPRYLIKTRGQQVTLSCSPISGHRSVSWYQQTPGQGLQFLFEYFSETQRNKGNFPGRFSGRQFSNSRSEMNVSTLELGDSALYLCASSLGVGSADTQYFGPGTRLTVL.

This clonotype has more than one count but fewer than ten. The chain recombines TRBV5-1 with TRBJ1-1; D uncertain. CDR1 SGHRS and CDR2 YFSETQ come from the germline V gene. The V end was cut by 4 bases, the J end by 2 bases, with 21 bases between. The CDR3 loop spans 17 amino acids. As DNA, the CDR3 is TGCGCCAGCAGCCCTCAACCCTCGGTAATCTTTAACACTGAAGCTTTCTTT. It is translated as CASSPQPSVIFNTEAFF.

The table lists this clonotype with many counts. The rearrangement uses TRBV18 and TRBJ1-2; D call uncertain. CDR1 is KGHSH, CDR2 LQKENI, per germline. Trimming cost V 4 bases and J 6 bases, with 18 bases left between them. The CDR3 totals 15 residues. The CDR3: CASSLDTSSRDGYTF. Here the CDR3 DNA reads TGTGCCAGCTCACTAGACACCTCTTCACGGGATGGCTACACCTTC.

At least ten counts were recorded for this clonotype. This chain joins TRBV20-1 and TRBJ2-5; no firm D call. V lost 0 bases, J lost 4 bases, and 12 bases lay in between. Germline lookup yields CDR1 DFQATT and CDR2 SNEGSKA (reference sequence). This CDR3 spans 14 amino acids. CDR3 nucleotides: TGCAGTGCTAGAGATCGGATCGGAAGAGAGACCCAGTACTTC. It translates to CSARDRIGRETQYF.

V and J are TRBV7-2 and TRBJ1-2; 7 nucleotides align to TRBD1. J lost 2 bases, V lost 11 bases, and 8 bases had no gene match. Germline V CDR1 and CDR2: SGHTA, FQGNSA. CDR3 size: 13 residues. CDR3 DNA: TGTGCCGCCCAAGGACAGGCCAACTATGGCTACACCTTC. This translates into CAAQGQANYGYTF.